The 32 T cell receptor beta chains below come from one sample, sequenced in a study of cytomegalovirus exposure and HLA in healthy donors. This PCR relied on a set of 60 Vbeta primers and 13 Jbeta primers. Measured with immunoSEQ multiplex PCR; TCRdb has only the in-frame clones, and not every one. This sample yields about 82,000 clones, of which roughly four fifths are seen a single time; about an eighth belongs to the top ten. The sample comprised PBMCs. The receptors were sampled from a human donor in good health.

V usage is TRBV7-9 and J usage is TRBJ1-2; D unclear. V lost 1 base and J lost 4, with 7 bases in between. The CDR3 covers 13 residues. Germline V CDR1 and CDR2: SEHNR, FQNEAQ (reference sequence). This CDR3 reads CASSLGGIYGYTF. In nucleotides, the CDR3 is TGTGCCAGCAGCTTAGGCGGGATCTATGGCTACACCTTC. Full variable domain (rest looked up from reference TRBV7-9 and TRBJ1-2): DTGVSQNPRHKITKRGQNVTFRCDPISEHNRLYWYRQTLGQGPEFLTYFQNEAQLEKSRLLSDRFSAERPKGSFSTLEIQRTEQGDSAMYLCASSLGGIYGYTFGSGTRLTVV.

The J gene is TRBJ2-7, the V gene TRBV5-5, with 8 bases matching TRBD1. Germline V gene data show CDR1 as SGHKS and CDR2 as YYEKEE (reference sequence). Trimming took 4 bases from V and 6 from J; bases not matched to a gene: 9. The CDR3 has 14 residues. CDR3 loop: CASSRRGDRGEQYF. Written as DNA, the CDR3 is TGTGCCAGCAGCCGACGGGGAGACAGGGGCGAGCAGTACTTC. The full variable domain, rest sourced from reference TRBV5-5 and TRBJ2-7, is DAGVTQSPTHLIKTRGQQVTLRCSPISGHKSVSWYQQVLGQGPQFIFQYYEKEERGRGNFPDRFSARQFPNYSSELNVNALLLGDSALYLCASSRRGDRGEQYFGPGTRLTVT.

The V gene is TRBV2, the J gene TRBJ1-2; D ambiguous. Trimming removed 4 bases from V and 2 bases from J, with 8 bases in between. There are 13 residues in the CDR3. The germline CDR1 and CDR2 sequences are SNHLY and FYNNEI. DNA of the CDR3: TGTGCCAGCAGTGCCTGGCTGAACTATGGCTACACCTTC. Translating it yields CASSAWLNYGYTF. The entire variable domain, with the rest obtained from reference TRBV2 and TRBJ1-2, is as follows: EPEVTQTPSHQVTQMGQEVILRCVPISNHLYFYWYRQILGQKVEFLVSFYNNEISEKSEIFDDQFSVERPDGSNFTLKIRSTKLEDSAMYFCASSAWLNYGYTFGSGTRLTVV.

There are a few counts of this clone. The chain carries TRBV6-1 and TRBJ2-7; 8 bases fit TRBD1. Germline V gives CDR1 MNHNS, CDR2 SASEGT. This CDR3 has 15 amino acids. Trimming cost V 1 base and J 4 bases; bases outside gene matches: 6. CDR3 nucleotide sequence: TGTGCCAGCAGTGAAGGGTCAGGGGGCGGGTACGAGCAGTACTTC. It codes for CASSEGSGGGYEQYF.

The chain carries TRBV27 and TRBJ2-5; 8 nucleotides align to TRBD1. Matching the DNA end better, TRBJ2-7 makes the J call doubtful. The CDR3 extends over 14 amino acids. Germline loops: CDR1 MNHEY, CDR2 SMNVEV (reference sequence). In nucleotides, the CDR3 is TGTGCCAGCAGTTTATGGGACAGGTACTACGAGCAGTACTTC. It encodes CASSLWDRYYEQYF.

The chain uses TRBV13 and TRBJ1-2; D remains unclear. Trimming removed 2 bases from V and 0 bases from J, with 4 bases in between. This CDR3 is 13 amino acids long. Looked up from germline, CDR1 is PRHDT and CDR2 is FYEKMQ (reference sequence). The CDR3, as DNA: TGTGCCAGCAGCTTAACAGCTAACTATGGCTACACCTTC. Amino acids: CASSLTANYGYTF.

The table lists this clone with a count of one. The V call is TRBV7-4, the J call TRBJ2-2; TRBD2 might be the D (5 bases). Trimming took off 6 bases at V and 2 bases at J, with 19 bases between the two ends. Germline CDR1 reads SGHVT; CDR2 reads SQSDAQ. This CDR3 comprises 17 residues. The CDR3 region is CASRPGSGSVNTGELFF. DNA for the CDR3: TGTGCCAGCAGACCGGGGTCGGGGTCAGTAAACACCGGGGAGCTGTTTTTT.

The chain has TRBV6-1 and TRBJ2-1, with D tentatively TRBD1 (6 bases). Germline loops: CDR1 MNHNS, CDR2 SASEGT. With 7 bases removed from V and 0 bases from J, the gap between germline ends came to 13 bases. The CDR3 spans 15 residues. The CDR3 protein is CASTDSGDSYNEQFF. In DNA form, the CDR3 reads TGTGCCAGCACCGATTCAGGGGACTCCTACAATGAGCAGTTCTTC.

This clone showed up just once. The chain joins TRBV19 to TRBJ1-5; 10 nucleotides match TRBD1. From germline, CDR1 is LNHDA and CDR2 SQIVND (reference sequence). V lost 7 bases and J lost 4; bases outside the gene matches: 7. The CDR3 contains 15 residues. In DNA, the CDR3 is TGTGCCAGTAACGCCGGGACAGGGGTGAATCAGCCCCAGCATTTT. This sequence encodes CASNAGTGVNQPQHF. The variable domain in full, completed from reference TRBV19 and TRBJ1-5, reads DGGITQSPKYLFRKEGQNVTLSCEQNLNHDAMYWYRQDPGQGLRLIYYSQIVNDFQKGDIAEGYSVSREKKESFPLTVTSAQKNPTAFYLCASNAGTGVNQPQHFGDGTRLSIL.

The chain's CDR3 is CASSWTVSDTQYF. The CDR3 DNA is TGCGCCAGCAGCTGGACAGTTTCAGATACGCAGTATTTT. The V and J genes are TRBV5-1 and TRBJ2-3; TRBD1 might be the D (6 bases). V was pared by 3 bases and J by 4 bases, with 9 bases between. CDR1 and CDR2 (germline): SGHRS, YFSETQ. The CDR3 contains 13 residues.

V and J are TRBV19 and TRBJ1-6, with no clear D. Germline V gene sequence: CDR1 LNHDA, CDR2 SQIVND (reference sequence). The ends were cut back, 3 bases at V and 5 bases at J, with 11 bases in the middle. CDR3 length equals 15 residues. CDR3 region: CASSMRAAHNSPLHF. CDR3 DNA sequence: TGTGCCAGTAGTATGAGGGCCGCTCATAATTCACCCCTCCACTTT.

The chain uses TRBV25-1 and TRBJ1-6; no reliable D call. The CDR3 spans 12 residues. V lost 7 bases and J 8 bases, leaving 9 bases between the germline ends. The germline V gene encodes CDR1 MGHDK and CDR2 SYGVNS. The CDR3 nucleotides are TGTGCCAGCAATACGGGGTATTCACCCCTCCACTTT. It yields the protein CASNTGYSPLHF. Supplemented by reference TRBV25-1 and TRBJ1-6, the full variable domain reads EADIYQTPRYLVIGTGKKITLECSQTMGHDKMYWYQQDPGMELHLIHYSYGVNSTEKGDLSSESTVSRIRTEHFPLTLESARPSHTSQYLCASNTGYSPLHFGNGTRLTVT.

This clone was picked up a small number of times. The chain joins TRBV30 to TRBJ1-4; a possible D gene is TRBD1 (6 bases). The V end lost 4 bases, the J end lost 3 bases, and 12 bases lay between the germline ends. This CDR3 is built from 14 residues. Per germline, CDR1 GTSNPN and CDR2 SVGIG (reference sequence). The CDR3 spells CAWNREGPNEKLFF. The CDR3 nucleotides are TGTGCCTGGAACAGGGAGGGTCCTAATGAAAAACTGTTTTTT.

This clone was seen more than once but under ten times. The genes are TRBV7-6 and TRBJ2-1; the match to TRBD1 covers 7 bases. Germline V lookup: CDR1 SGHVS, CDR2 FNYEAQ. The CDR3 spans 15 residues. V was clipped by 5 bases and J by 0 bases; unmatched bases: 4. Written as DNA, the CDR3 is TGTGCCAGCAGCGCACAGGGGAACTCCTACAATGAGCAGTTCTTC. It is translated as CASSAQGNSYNEQFF.

The J gene is TRBJ2-1, the V gene TRBV9, with 11 bases lining up with TRBD2. The CDR3 loop spans 16 amino acids. J lost 4 bases, V lost 3 bases, and 6 bases had no gene match. CDR1 and CDR2 from the germline V gene are SGDLS and YYNGEE. This chain's CDR3 is CASSDIAGGRYNEQFF. For the CDR3, the DNA is TGTGCCAGCAGCGACATAGCGGGGGGGCGTTACAATGAGCAGTTCTTC.

The rearrangement uses TRBV25-1 and TRBJ2-7; TRBD2 matches 7 bases. Per germline, CDR1 MGHDK and CDR2 SYGVNS. The trim removed 5 bases at V and 3 bases at J, leaving 10 bases unmatched. The CDR3 totals 15 residues. CDR3 loop: CASSWEERDGYEQYF. The CDR3 nucleotides read TGTGCCAGCAGTTGGGAGGAGCGGGACGGCTACGAGCAGTACTTC.

The chain uses TRBV7-9 and TRBJ2-1; D is possibly TRBD1 (6 bases). Trimming shortened V by 2 bases and J by 9 bases, and 8 bases separated the two germline ends. Germline V gives CDR1 SEHNR, CDR2 FQNEAQ (reference sequence). CDR3 length equals 12 residues. Here the CDR3 reads CASSLTGPEQFF. The DNA of the CDR3 is TGTGCCAGCAGCTTAACAGGGCCTGAGCAGTTCTTC. Based on the CDR3 plus reference TRBV7-9 and TRBJ2-1, the full variable domain is DTGVSQNPRHKITKRGQNVTFRCDPISEHNRLYWYRQTLGQGPEFLTYFQNEAQLEKSRLLSDRFSAERPKGSFSTLEIQRTEQGDSAMYLCASSLTGPEQFFGPGTRLTVL.

The rearrangement uses TRBV7-7 and TRBJ2-5; 10 nucleotides agree with TRBD2. CDR3 length: 19 residues. The V gene's germline CDR1 is SSHAT and CDR2 FNYEAQ (reference sequence). Losses at the gene ends were 1 base for V and 2 bases for J; bases not matched to a gene: 13. The CDR3 DNA follows: TGTGCCAGCAGCTTAGGGGGTAGCGGGGGGCCGGGAGATCAAGAGACCCAGTACTTC. Translation: CASSLGGSGGPGDQETQYF.

This clone was detected only a few times. The chain combines TRBV6-5 with TRBJ1-1, with no clear D. The germline CDR1 and CDR2 sequences are MNHEY and SVGAGI. CDR3 size: 13 residues. V lost 2 bases and J lost 3, with 7 bases in between. The CDR3 spells CASSYGGDTEAFF. The DNA for the CDR3 is TGTGCCAGCAGTTACGGCGGGGACACTGAAGCTTTCTTT.

The chain combines TRBV29-1 with TRBJ2-2; tentatively, D is TRBD1 (5 bases). Germline values: CDR1 SQVTM, CDR2 ANQGSEA. This CDR3 comprises 14 residues. The ends were cut back, 1 base at V and 5 bases at J, with 11 bases in the middle. CDR3 DNA: TGCAGCGTTGAAGTGCCCCAGGGTACCGGGGAGCTGTTTTTT. Its protein product is CSVEVPQGTGELFF.

J is TRBJ2-7 and V is TRBV2; TRBD1 agrees at 8 bases. The CDR3 has 13 amino acids. Germline-derived CDR1 and CDR2 are SNHLY and FYNNEI. With V trimmed by 6 bases and J by 2 bases, 3 bases remained unmatched. The CDR3 reads CASRRTGTYEQYF. The CDR3 DNA reads as TGTGCCAGCAGGCGGACAGGGACCTACGAGCAGTACTTC. Together with reference TRBV2 and TRBJ2-7, the CDR3 gives the full variable domain: EPEVTQTPSHQVTQMGQEVILRCVPISNHLYFYWYRQILGQKVEFLVSFYNNEISEKSEIFDDQFSVERPDGSNFTLKIRSTKLEDSAMYFCASRRTGTYEQYFGPGTRLTVT.

This clone was picked up a small number of times. The V and J genes are TRBV6-5 and TRBJ1-1; TRBD1 matches 8 bases. This CDR3 contains 13 residues. V was pared by 6 bases and J by 4 bases, with 4 bases of the junction left unmatched. Germline CDR1 MNHEY, CDR2 SVGAGI. CDR3: CASRTTGGTEAFF. The CDR3, as DNA: TGTGCCAGCAGAACCACAGGGGGCACTGAAGCTTTCTTT.

The rearrangement links TRBV7-2 to TRBJ2-3; 10 bases map to TRBD2. The length of the CDR3 is 18 residues. Germline loops: CDR1 SGHTA, CDR2 FQGNSA. V shed 2 bases, J shed 0 bases, and the junction held 8 bases outside the gene matches. Written as DNA, the CDR3 is TGTGCCAGCAGCTTAACGTATAGCGGGGGGATAAGCACAGATACGCAGTATTTT. This gives the protein CASSLTYSGGISTDTQYF.

The CDR3 reads CASRLQGSVLNEQFF. The CDR3 DNA is TGTGCCAGTAGACTACAGGGGAGTGTGTTAAATGAGCAGTTCTTC. This chain uses TRBV19 with TRBJ2-1, with TRBD1 matching over 7 bases. Germline loops: CDR1 LNHDA, CDR2 SQIVND (reference sequence). CDR3 length: 15 residues. Unmatched junction bases numbered 12, after V lost 6 bases and J lost 7 bases. Complete variable domain (other parts from reference TRBV19 and TRBJ2-1): DGGITQSPKYLFRKEGQNVTLSCEQNLNHDAMYWYRQDPGQGLRLIYYSQIVNDFQKGDIAEGYSVSREKKESFPLTVTSAQKNPTAFYLCASRLQGSVLNEQFFGPGTRLTVL.

The rearrangement joins TRBV2 to TRBJ2-7; 8 nucleotides match TRBD1. CDR1 SNHLY and CDR2 FYNNEI come from the germline V gene. V shed 10 bases and J 4 bases; nucleotides not matched to a gene: 6. The CDR3 is made up of 12 amino acids. The CDR3 here is CATTGQGYEQYF. The CDR3 nucleotides are TGTGCCACTACCGGACAGGGTTACGAGCAGTACTTC.

Of note for this clone: One end of the junction is discordant with germline, which a read error may explain. The chain employs TRBV30 and TRBJ1-5; TRBD1 matches 8 bases. Germline lookup yields CDR1 GTSNPN and CDR2 SVGIG (reference sequence). The length of the CDR3 is 17 residues. CDR3 sequence: CAWSPRQGQMSNQPQNF. DNA of the CDR3: TGTGCCTGGAGCCCAAGACAGGGGCAGATGAGCAATCAGCCCCAGAATTTT.

The chain couples TRBV7-9 to TRBJ2-1; the D gene is possibly TRBD2 (6 bases). The CDR3 has 15 residues. The germline V gene has CDR1 SEHNR and CDR2 FQNEAQ (reference sequence). Between the trimmed V and J ends, which lost 6 bases and 0 bases, there was a span of 12 bases. CDR3 DNA sequence: TGTGCCAGCAGTTGGGACGGGAGCTCCTACAATGAGCAGTTCTTC. Protein sequence: CASSWDGSSYNEQFF.

This chain uses TRBV2 with TRBJ1-2, with D tentatively TRBD1 (6 bases). Per germline, CDR1 SNHLY and CDR2 FYNNEI. CDR3 length equals 13 residues. Trimming cost V 7 bases and J 6 bases, with 15 bases left between them. CDR3 region: CASTDPGANGYTF. DNA for the CDR3: TGTGCCAGCACGGACCCAGGGGCCAATGGCTACACCTTC.

This chain connects TRBV13 to TRBJ2-5; maybe TRBD2 (5 bases). V lost 0 bases to trimming and J lost 4 bases, with 15 bases between them. The germline V gene has CDR1 PRHDT and CDR2 FYEKMQ (reference sequence). The CDR3 has 16 residues. CDR3: CASSLGSGSAAETQYF. The CDR3, as DNA: TGTGCCAGCAGCTTAGGCTCCGGTAGCGCGGCAGAGACCCAGTACTTC.

The rearrangement uses TRBV7-6 and TRBJ2-5, with a weak D call TRBD2 (5 bases). Germline CDR1 SGHVS, CDR2 FNYEAQ. V was shortened by 5 bases and J by 5 bases, with 18 bases between the two germline ends. The CDR3 spans 15 residues. Here the CDR3 reads CASSPGPAGGETQYF. The DNA for the CDR3 is TGTGCCAGCAGCCCCGGTCCGGCGGGTGGGGAGACCCAGTACTTC. Variable domain in full (rest from reference TRBV7-6 and TRBJ2-5): GAGVSQSPRYKVTKRGQDVALRCDPISGHVSLYWYRQALGQGPEFLTYFNYEAQQDKSGLPNDRFSAERPEGSISTLTIQRTEQRDSAMYRCASSPGPAGGETQYFGPGTRLLVL.

The CDR3 DNA is TGTGCCAGCAGTTTAGTCGGTCCCTACGAGCAGTACTTC. Encoded protein: CASSLVGPYEQYF. The chain uses TRBV6-5 and TRBJ2-7; no definite D call. Trimming took 4 bases from V and 2 from J, leaving 9 bases between them. Germline CDR1 reads MNHEY; CDR2 reads SVGAGI. The CDR3 runs to 13 residues.

This clone appeared once. The chain links TRBV30 to TRBJ2-1; 10 bases are shared with TRBD2. Per the germline V gene, CDR1 is GTSNPN and CDR2 is SVGIG (reference sequence). The CDR3 consists of 15 residues. Germline trimming cut 2 bases from V and 3 bases from J; bases unmatched to any gene: 4. Written as DNA, the CDR3 is TGTGCCTGGAGTTTTAGCGGGGGGTACTACAATGAGCAGTTCTTC. It is translated as CAWSFSGGYYNEQFF.